Listed below are T cell receptor beta chains from one sample, sequenced in a study of OX40 agonist ivuxolimab in advanced cancers. Libraries were prepared by immunoSEQ multiplex PCR; TCRdb keeps only in-frame clonotypes and omits some of them. The table has about 19,000 clones, 83% seen once. Sequenced here: CD4+ or CD8+ T cells sorted from blood, sampled in a trial of the OX40 agonist ivuxolimab. The receptor set was obtained from an adult with an advanced solid tumor such as melanoma, head and neck, liver or kidney cancer. Both conserved end residues are part of each CDR3. The order of the fields is J gene, V gene, clone size, D gene, CDR3 length, CDR3 protein, CDR3 DNA. D genes are given only for firm matches. Only part of the rows carry a size: once, few, many, or a class if the clone is expanded.

>TRBJ1-2|TRBV27|NA|NA|13
CASSLTGNYGYTF
TGTGCCAGCAGTTTAACAGGGAACTATGGCTACACCTTC
>TRBJ1-1|TRBV7-6|once|TRBD1|14
CASSSGQTNTEAFF
TGTGCCAGCAGCTCGGGACAGACGAACACTGAAGCTTTCTTT
>TRBJ2-7|TRBV2|NA|NA|14
CASSVGGSSYEQYF
TGTGCCAGCAGTGTGGGAGGTAGCTCCTACGAGCAGTACTTC
>TRBJ2-2|TRBV5-1|NA|NA|13
CASSLPDTGELFF
TGCGCCAGCAGCTTGCCTGACACCGGGGAGCTGTTTTTT
>TRBJ1-2|TRBV7-9|once|TRBD1|14
CASSFTGADYGYTF
TGTGCCAGCAGCTTCACAGGGGCGGACTATGGCTACACCTTC
>TRBJ1-2|TRBV27|NA|NA|14
CASSSLGGGRGYTF
TGTGCCAGCAGCTCCCTGGGTGGGGGTCGTGGCTACACCTTC
>TRBJ2-3|TRBV13|NA|TRBD1|18
CASSLPPGQGAVTDTQYF
TGTGCCAGCAGCCTCCCCCCGGGACAGGGGGCTGTGACAGATACGCAGTATTTT
>TRBJ1-1|TRBV7-9|NA|NA|17
CASSLGKTGAMNTEAFF
TGTGCCAGCAGCTTAGGGAAGACAGGAGCAATGAACACTGAAGCTTTCTTT
>TRBJ2-2|TRBV13|once|NA|14
CASSVGLGTGELFF
TGTGCCAGCAGCGTAGGGCTAGGGACCGGGGAGCTGTTTTTT
>TRBJ2-5|TRBV28|NA|TRBD2|20
CASSLNPRVAGGWAEETQYF
TGTGCCAGCAGTCTTAACCCGCGCGTCGCGGGAGGGTGGGCCGAAGAGACCCAGTACTTC
>TRBJ2-7|TRBV5-1|NA|NA|14
CASSKGTDSYEQYF
TGCGCCAGCAGCAAAGGGACGGACTCCTACGAGCAGTACTTC
>TRBJ1-4|TRBV27|NA|TRBD1|13
CASSSDRVQKLFF
TGTGCCAGCAGTTCGGACAGGGTTCAAAAACTGTTTTTT
>TRBJ2-1|TRBV5-1|NA|TRBD1|13
CASSWTGTNEQFF
TGCGCCAGCAGTTGGACAGGGACCAATGAGCAGTTCTTC
>TRBJ1-4|TRBV5-6|NA|NA|16
CASSPAPGGLYEKLFF
TGTGCCAGCAGCCCCGCCCCGGGTGGCCTTTATGAAAAACTGTTTTTT
>TRBJ1-2|TRBV5-4|NA|NA|12
CASSFSGGGYTF
TGTGCCAGCAGCTTTTCGGGCGGGGGCTACACCTTC
>TRBJ2-7|TRBV28|NA|NA|16
CASSFRGGAGPYEQYF
TGTGCCAGCAGTTTCAGAGGGGGGGCCGGCCCCTACGAGCAGTACTTC
>TRBJ2-2|TRBV7-6|NA|NA|16
CASSPTGTRRAGELFF
TGTGCCAGCAGCCCAACGGGGACCCGGCGGGCCGGGGAGCTGTTTTTT